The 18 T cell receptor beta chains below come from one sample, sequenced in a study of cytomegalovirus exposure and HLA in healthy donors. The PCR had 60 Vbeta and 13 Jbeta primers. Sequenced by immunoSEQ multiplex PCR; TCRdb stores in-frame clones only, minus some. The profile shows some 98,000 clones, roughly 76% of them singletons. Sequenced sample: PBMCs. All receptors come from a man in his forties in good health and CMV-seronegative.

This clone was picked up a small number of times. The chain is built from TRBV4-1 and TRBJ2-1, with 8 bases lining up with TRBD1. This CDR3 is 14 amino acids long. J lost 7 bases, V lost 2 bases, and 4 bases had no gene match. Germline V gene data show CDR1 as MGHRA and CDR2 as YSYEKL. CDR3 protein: CASSQQTGGNEQFF. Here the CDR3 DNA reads TGCGCCAGCAGCCAACAAACAGGGGGAAATGAGCAGTTCTTC.

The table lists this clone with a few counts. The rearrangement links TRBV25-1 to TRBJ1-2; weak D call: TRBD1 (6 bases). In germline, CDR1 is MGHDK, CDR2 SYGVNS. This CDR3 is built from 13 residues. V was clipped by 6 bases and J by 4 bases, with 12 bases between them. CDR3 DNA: TGTGCCAGCAGGAAGGACAGCTTCTATGGCTACACCTTC. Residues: CASRKDSFYGYTF.

CDR3 region: CASSPRSGSVASTDTQYF. The CDR3 DNA sequence: TGCGCCAGCAGCCCCCGTAGCGGGAGTGTGGCTAGCACAGATACGCAGTATTTT. The chain links TRBV4-1 to TRBJ2-3, with TRBD2 identical over 9 bases. Trimming took 4 bases from V and 0 from J; bases not matched to a gene: 11. The germline V gene has CDR1 MGHRA and CDR2 YSYEKL. There are 18 residues in the CDR3.

CDR3 nucleotide sequence: TGTGCCTGGAGCAGGGACAGGGCCGAGAGTGAGCAGTTCTTC. Residues: CAWSRDRAESEQFF. The V gene is TRBV30, the J gene TRBJ2-1; the match to TRBD1 covers 9 bases. Germline V gives CDR1 GTSNPN, CDR2 SVGIG (reference sequence). V trimming: 3 bases; J trimming: 9 bases; junction bases outside the gene matches: 9. This CDR3 contains 14 residues.

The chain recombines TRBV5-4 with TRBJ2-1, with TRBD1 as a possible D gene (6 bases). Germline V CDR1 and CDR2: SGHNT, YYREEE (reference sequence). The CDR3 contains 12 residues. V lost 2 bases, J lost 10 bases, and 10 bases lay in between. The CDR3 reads CASSFIQGEQFF. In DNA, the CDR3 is TGTGCCAGCAGCTTCATTCAGGGGGAGCAGTTCTTC.

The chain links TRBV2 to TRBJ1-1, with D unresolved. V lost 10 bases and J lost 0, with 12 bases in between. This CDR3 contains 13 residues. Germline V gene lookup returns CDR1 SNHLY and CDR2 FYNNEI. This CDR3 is CAIGLGMNTEAFF. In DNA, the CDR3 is TGTGCCATAGGACTGGGAATGAACACTGAAGCTTTCTTT.

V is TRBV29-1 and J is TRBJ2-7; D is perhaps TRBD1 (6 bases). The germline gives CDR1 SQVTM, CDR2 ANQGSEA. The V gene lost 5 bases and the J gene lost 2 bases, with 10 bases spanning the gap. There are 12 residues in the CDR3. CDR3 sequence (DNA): TGCAGCGTTCAGGCAGGGGCCTACGAGCAGTACTTC. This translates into CSVQAGAYEQYF.

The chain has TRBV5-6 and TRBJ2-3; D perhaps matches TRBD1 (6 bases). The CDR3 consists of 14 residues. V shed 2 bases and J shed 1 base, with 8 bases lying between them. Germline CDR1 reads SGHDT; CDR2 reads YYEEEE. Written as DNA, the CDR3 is TGTGCCAGCAGCTTTTGGACAGGCACAGATACGCAGTATTTT. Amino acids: CASSFWTGTDTQYF.

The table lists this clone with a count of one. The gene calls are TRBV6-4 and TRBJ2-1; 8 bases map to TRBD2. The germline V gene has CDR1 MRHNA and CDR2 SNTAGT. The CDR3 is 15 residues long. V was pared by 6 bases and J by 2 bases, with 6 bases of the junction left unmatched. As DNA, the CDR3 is TGTGCCAGCAGGCGGACTAGCCTTCCCTACAATGAGCAGTTCTTC. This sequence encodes CASRRTSLPYNEQFF.

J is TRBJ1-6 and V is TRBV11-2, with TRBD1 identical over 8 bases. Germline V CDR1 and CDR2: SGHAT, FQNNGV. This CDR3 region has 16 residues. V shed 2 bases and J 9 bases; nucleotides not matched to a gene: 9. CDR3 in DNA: TGTGCCAGCAGCTTAAATTTTCAGGGGGCCGGTTCACCCCTCCACTTT. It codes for CASSLNFQGAGSPLHF.

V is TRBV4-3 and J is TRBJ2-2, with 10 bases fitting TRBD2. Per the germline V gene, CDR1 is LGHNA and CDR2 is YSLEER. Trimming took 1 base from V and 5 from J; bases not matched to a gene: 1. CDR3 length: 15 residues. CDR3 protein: CASSQATSGTGELFF. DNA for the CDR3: TGCGCCAGCAGCCAAGCGACTAGCGGGACCGGGGAGCTGTTTTTT.

The CDR3 DNA reads TGTGCCAGCAGCTGGGGGACAGGGACCTACAATGAGCAGTTCTTC. This gives the protein CASSWGTGTYNEQFF. V and J are TRBV11-2 and TRBJ2-1; 9 bases fit TRBD1. The junction had 3 bases not matched to a gene; V was cut back by 4 bases and J by 2 bases. This CDR3 is built from 15 residues. Germline-derived CDR1 and CDR2 are SGHAT and FQNNGV.

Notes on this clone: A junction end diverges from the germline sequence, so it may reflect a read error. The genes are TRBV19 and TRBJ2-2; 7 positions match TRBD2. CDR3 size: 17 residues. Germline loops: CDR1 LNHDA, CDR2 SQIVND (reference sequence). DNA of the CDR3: TGTGCCAGTAGTATAAGTCCCGGGGGGTCTAGGACCGGGGAGCTGCTTTTT. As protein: CASSISPGGSRTGELLF. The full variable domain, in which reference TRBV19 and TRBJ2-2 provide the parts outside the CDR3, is DGGITQSPKYLFRKEGQNVTLSCEQNLNHDAMYWYRQDPGQGLRLIYYSQIVNDFQKGDIAEGYSVSREKKESFPLTVTSAQKNPTAFYLCASSISPGGSRTGELLFGEGSRLTVL.

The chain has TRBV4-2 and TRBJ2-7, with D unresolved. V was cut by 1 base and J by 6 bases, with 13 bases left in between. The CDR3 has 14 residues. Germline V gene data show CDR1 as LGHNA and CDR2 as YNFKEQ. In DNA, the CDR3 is TGTGCCAGCAGCCAAGGGGTCCCGTCGGGCGAGCAGTACTTC. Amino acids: CASSQGVPSGEQYF.

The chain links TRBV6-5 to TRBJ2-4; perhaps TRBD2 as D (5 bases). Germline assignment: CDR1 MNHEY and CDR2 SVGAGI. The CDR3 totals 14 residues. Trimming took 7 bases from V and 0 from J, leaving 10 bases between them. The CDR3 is CASKEELAKNIQYF. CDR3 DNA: TGTGCCAGCAAGGAGGAGTTAGCCAAAAACATTCAGTACTTC.

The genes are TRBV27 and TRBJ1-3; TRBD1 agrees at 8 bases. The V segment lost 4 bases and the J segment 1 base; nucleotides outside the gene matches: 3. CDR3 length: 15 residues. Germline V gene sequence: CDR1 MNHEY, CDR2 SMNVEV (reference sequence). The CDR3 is CASSWTGQSGNTIYF. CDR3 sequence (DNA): TGTGCCAGCAGTTGGACAGGGCAATCTGGAAACACCATATATTTT.

DNA of the CDR3: TGTGCCAGCAGCGCCCGGGACAGTAGTAAGGAAGCTTTCTTT. This gives the protein CASSARDSSKEAFF. This chain uses TRBV5-5 with TRBJ1-1; 7 bases match TRBD1. V was clipped by 4 bases and J by 8 bases; unmatched bases: 11. Germline V gene data show CDR1 as SGHKS and CDR2 as YYEKEE (reference sequence). This CDR3 contains 14 residues. Drawing the rest from reference TRBV5-5 and TRBJ1-1, the complete variable domain is DAGVTQSPTHLIKTRGQQVTLRCSPISGHKSVSWYQQVLGQGPQFIFQYYEKEERGRGNFPDRFSARQFPNYSSELNVNALLLGDSALYLCASSARDSSKEAFFGQGTRLTVV.

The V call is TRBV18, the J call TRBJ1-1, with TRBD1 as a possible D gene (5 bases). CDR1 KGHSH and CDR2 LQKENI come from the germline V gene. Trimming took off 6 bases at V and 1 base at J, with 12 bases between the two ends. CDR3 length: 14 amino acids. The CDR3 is CASSAGLANTEAFF. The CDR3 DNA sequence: TGTGCCAGCTCCGCAGGGTTGGCGAACACTGAAGCTTTCTTT.